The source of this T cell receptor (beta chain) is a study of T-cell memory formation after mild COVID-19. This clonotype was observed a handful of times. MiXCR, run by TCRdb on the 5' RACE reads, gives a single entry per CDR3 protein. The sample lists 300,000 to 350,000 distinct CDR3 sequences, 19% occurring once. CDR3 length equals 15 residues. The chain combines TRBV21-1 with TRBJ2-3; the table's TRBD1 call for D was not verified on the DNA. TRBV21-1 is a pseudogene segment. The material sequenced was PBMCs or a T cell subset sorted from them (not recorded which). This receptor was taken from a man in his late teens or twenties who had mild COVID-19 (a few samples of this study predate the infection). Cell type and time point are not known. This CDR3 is CASSNEGQRPDTQYF. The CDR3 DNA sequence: TGTGCCAGCAGCAATGAGGGACAGCGTCCAGATACGCAGTATTTT.